These 10 T cell receptor beta chains share one sample of origin, sequenced in a study of T cell changes during pregnancy in multiple sclerosis. The table came from immunoSEQ multiplex PCR; TCRdb's copy has only in-frame clones and leaves some out. Seen here are around 100,000 clones, approximately 94% observed once, and the top ten hold roughly 1%. Source: peripheral blood, taken before pregnancy. Source of these receptors: a female donor with multiple sclerosis, enrolled in a pregnancy study.

The chain uses TRBV10-3 and TRBJ1-2, with D perhaps matching TRBD1 (5 bases). CDR3 length: 13 amino acids. Germline assignment: CDR1 ENHRY and CDR2 SYGVKD. Trimming took off 9 bases at V and 3 bases at J, with 14 bases between the two ends. CDR3 amino acids: CAMAAGRHYGYTF. CDR3 in DNA: TGTGCCATGGCTGCGGGACGACACTATGGCTACACCTTC.

The CDR3 here is CASSGGGPNQPQHF. Written as DNA, the CDR3 is TGTGCCAGCAGTGGTGGGGGCCCGAATCAGCCCCAGCATTTT. V gene TRBV2 combines with J gene TRBJ1-5; D is perhaps TRBD1 (6 bases). The V and J ends lost 4 bases and 4 bases respectively, with 11 bases between them. This CDR3 is 14 amino acids long. CDR1 and CDR2 from the germline V gene are SNHLY and FYNNEI.

The genes are TRBV7-9 and TRBJ2-7, with TRBD2 matching over 8 bases. The junction had 2 bases not matched to a gene; V was cut back by 4 bases and J by 3 bases. The germline V gene encodes CDR1 SEHNR and CDR2 FQNEAQ (reference sequence). This CDR3 contains 13 residues. CDR3 DNA sequence: TGTGCCAGCAGCTCGGGACTAGTCTACGAGCAGTACTTC. Translating it yields CASSSGLVYEQYF.

This clone was found a few times. The genes are TRBV28 and TRBJ1-5, with a weak D call TRBD1 (5 bases). This CDR3 comprises 13 residues. V lost 2 bases and J 6 bases, leaving 8 bases between the germline ends. Germline V lookup: CDR1 MDHEN, CDR2 SYDVKM. CDR3 sequence reads: CASSLQGGQPQHF. DNA of the CDR3: TGTGCCAGCAGTTTACAGGGAGGTCAGCCCCAGCATTTT.

This rearrangement joins TRBV4-2 to TRBJ1-2, with 8 bases aligning to TRBD1. The CDR3 is 16 residues long. The J segment lost 7 bases and the V segment lost 4 bases, leaving 14 bases of the junction unmatched. Germline lookup yields CDR1 LGHNA and CDR2 YNFKEQ. The CDR3 nucleotides read TGTGCCAGCAGCCCTCTAGCAGGGGGCGGGGGTGGTGGCTACACCTTC. This codes for CASSPLAGGGGGGYTF.

V usage is TRBV6-1 and J usage is TRBJ2-6, with TRBD1 identical over 10 bases. The junction had 4 bases not matched to a gene; V was cut back by 3 bases and J by 2 bases. The V gene's germline CDR1 is MNHNS and CDR2 SASEGT. This CDR3 region has 17 residues. CDR3 loop: CASSDRDRGTGANVLTF. The CDR3 DNA reads as TGTGCCAGCAGTGACCGGGACAGGGGAACTGGGGCCAACGTCCTGACTTTC.

This clone has just one count. J is TRBJ1-2 and V is TRBV5-1; the match to TRBD1 covers 7 bases. Germline CDR1 and CDR2: SGHRS and YFSETQ. The CDR3 consists of 13 residues. Trimming at V came to 2 bases and at J to 8 bases, leaving 6 bases not matched to a gene. The CDR3 DNA follows: TGCGCCAGCAGCTTCAGGGGGAGAGAGGGCTACACCTTC. It yields the protein CASSFRGREGYTF. Looking up the rest from reference TRBV5-1 and TRBJ1-2 gives the full variable domain: KAGVTQTPRYLIKTRGQQVTLSCSPISGHRSVSWYQQTPGQGLQFLFEYFSETQRNKGNFPGRFSGRQFSNSRSEMNVSTLELGDSALYLCASSFRGREGYTFGSGTRLTVV.

The chain carries TRBV7-9 and TRBJ2-7; 7 bases agree with TRBD1. Germline assignment: CDR1 SEHNR and CDR2 FQNEAQ (reference sequence). The CDR3 loop spans 16 amino acids. Losses at the gene ends were 5 bases for V and 4 bases for J; bases not matched to a gene: 14. The CDR3 nucleotides are TGTGCCAGCAGCGATCCTTACAGGGGAGCTACGTACGAGCAGTACTTC. Protein product: CASSDPYRGATYEQYF.

The chain couples TRBV18 to TRBJ1-1; 12 bases map to TRBD1. The CDR3 is 20 residues long. Trimming cost V 4 bases and J 2 bases; bases outside gene matches: 17. From germline, CDR1 is KGHSH and CDR2 LQKENI. The CDR3 is CASSRRLSRDRGRGNTEAFF. The CDR3 DNA reads as TGTGCCAGCTCACGCCGCCTCTCTCGGGACAGGGGGCGTGGTAACACTGAAGCTTTCTTT.

CDR3 sequence: CASRGSYGYTF. Written as DNA, the CDR3 is TGTGCCAGTCGAGGTAGCTATGGCTACACCTTC. J is TRBJ1-2 and V is TRBV25-1, with D unresolved. V lost 9 bases and J lost 4, with 9 bases in between. The CDR3 has 11 residues. The germline CDR1 and CDR2 sequences are MGHDK and SYGVNS.